This passage covers 9 T cell receptor beta chains from one sample sequenced in a study of shared clonotypes between healthy human individuals. Clones were read by immunoSEQ multiplex PCR, and TCRdb kept only the in-frame ones, dropping some. The data hold 2 million to 2.5 million clones, with more than 80% observed a single time. Input material: naive CD4+ T cells from PBMCs. Subset given: CD45RA+ positively selected. These receptors were collected from a man aged 18 to 29 in good health. Some clones in this sample may be carry-over from other donors' samples.

V gene TRBV7-2 combines with J gene TRBJ2-7; TRBD1 agrees at 7 bases. The CDR3 length is 15 residues. With V trimmed by 1 base and J by 4 bases, 7 bases remained unmatched. CDR1 is SGHTA and CDR2 is FQGNSA in the germline V gene. As DNA, the CDR3 is TGTGCCAGCAGCTTAGTGGTAGGGGGCGTTTACGAGCAGTACTTC. Amino acids: CASSLVVGGVYEQYF.

J is TRBJ2-7 and V is TRBV5-1, with 7 bases that match TRBD2. V was clipped by 3 bases and J by 3 bases; unmatched bases: 9. In germline, CDR1 is SGHRS, CDR2 YFSETQ. This CDR3 has 15 residues. CDR3 nucleotides: TGCGCCAGCAGCTCGGGAGGCGGGAGTCTCTACGAGCAGTACTTC. This encodes CASSSGGGSLYEQYF. The whole variable domain, filled in from reference TRBV5-1 and TRBJ2-7, reads KAGVTQTPRYLIKTRGQQVTLSCSPISGHRSVSWYQQTPGQGLQFLFEYFSETQRNKGNFPGRFSGRQFSNSRSEMNVSTLELGDSALYLCASSSGGGSLYEQYFGPGTRLTVT.

V gene TRBV5-1 combines with J gene TRBJ2-7; TRBD2 matches at 10 bases. Germline CDR1 is SGHRS and CDR2 is YFSETQ. J lost 2 bases, V lost 4 bases, and 6 bases had no gene match. The CDR3 runs to 15 residues. As DNA, the CDR3 is TGCGCCAGCAGCGCACTAGCGGGGTCGGCCTACGAGCAGTACTTC. As protein: CASSALAGSAYEQYF.

The rearrangement joins TRBV4-3 to TRBJ2-1; TRBD1 is a possible D gene (5 bases). The CDR3 contains 17 residues. Germline lookup yields CDR1 LGHNA and CDR2 YSLEER. Trimming took off 3 bases at V and 0 bases at J, with 15 bases between the two ends. The CDR3 bases are TGCGCCAGCAGCCACCTTCCAGGGAAGAGCTCCTACAATGAGCAGTTCTTC. It codes for CASSHLPGKSSYNEQFF.

This clone occurred once. The rearrangement joins TRBV7-2 to TRBJ2-4; D is perhaps TRBD1 (6 bases). This CDR3 has 17 amino acids. Germline V gene data show CDR1 as SGHTA and CDR2 as FQGNSA. The V end lost 1 base, the J end lost 3 bases, and 16 bases lay between the germline ends. CDR3 sequence: CASSLVGRGGGKNIQYF. The CDR3, as DNA: TGTGCCAGCAGCTTAGTGGGCAGGGGTGGTGGCAAAAACATTCAGTACTTC.

This clone occurred once. The rearrangement uses TRBV28 and TRBJ2-1, with TRBD1 identical over 8 bases. V lost 3 bases to trimming and J lost 5 bases; unmatched junction nucleotides: 6. The CDR3 contains 15 residues. The germline CDR1 and CDR2 sequences are MDHEN and SYDVKM. The CDR3 region has the DNA TGTGCCAGCAGTTTCCTGACAGGGGCCCACAATGAGCAGTTCTTC. Its translation is CASSFLTGAHNEQFF.

In this sample, this clone turned up once. The chain employs TRBV7-9 and TRBJ2-2; 11 bases are shared with TRBD1. Germline V gives CDR1 SEHNR, CDR2 FQNEAQ (reference sequence). V was clipped by 5 bases and J by 4 bases; unmatched bases: 6. The CDR3 runs to 16 residues. In nucleotides, the CDR3 is TGTGCCAGCAGCCATAGGGACAGGGGGTTCACCGGGGAGCTGTTTTTT. Residues: CASSHRDRGFTGELFF.

The rearrangement joins TRBV4-1 to TRBJ2-7; TRBD2 is a possible D gene (5 bases). Germline CDR1 MGHRA, CDR2 YSYEKL. V was clipped by 1 base and J by 7 bases, with 8 bases between them. The CDR3 spans 12 residues. The CDR3: CASSQAPGEQYF. CDR3 sequence (DNA): TGCGCCAGCAGCCAAGCCCCGGGAGAGCAGTACTTC.

This rearrangement joins TRBV5-4 to TRBJ2-1; D is possibly TRBD1 or TRBD2 (5 bases each). Germline values: CDR1 SGHNT, CDR2 YYREEE (reference sequence). The CDR3 has 14 amino acids. Between the trimmed V and J ends, which lost 7 bases and 7 bases, there was a span of 18 bases. CDR3 protein: CASFEGTNSNEQFF. Here the CDR3 DNA reads TGTGCCAGCTTCGAGGGGACGAATTCAAATGAGCAGTTCTTC.